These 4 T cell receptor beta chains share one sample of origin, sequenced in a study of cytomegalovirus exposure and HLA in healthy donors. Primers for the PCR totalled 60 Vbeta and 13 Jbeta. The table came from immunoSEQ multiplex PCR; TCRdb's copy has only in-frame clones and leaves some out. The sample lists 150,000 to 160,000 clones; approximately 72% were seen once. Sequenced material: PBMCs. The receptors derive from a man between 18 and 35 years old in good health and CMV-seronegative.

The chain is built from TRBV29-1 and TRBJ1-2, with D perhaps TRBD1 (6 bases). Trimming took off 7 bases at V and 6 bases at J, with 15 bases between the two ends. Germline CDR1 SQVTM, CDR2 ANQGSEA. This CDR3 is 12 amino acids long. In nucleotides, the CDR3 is TGCAGCGCTACCACAGGGCTTAATGGCTACACCTTC. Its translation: CSATTGLNGYTF.

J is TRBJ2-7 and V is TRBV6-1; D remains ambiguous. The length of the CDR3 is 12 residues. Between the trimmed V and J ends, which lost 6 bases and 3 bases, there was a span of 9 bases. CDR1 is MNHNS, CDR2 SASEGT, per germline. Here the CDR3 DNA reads TGTGCCAGCAGCGCCGCAGGCTACGAGCAGTACGTC. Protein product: CASSAAGYEQYV.

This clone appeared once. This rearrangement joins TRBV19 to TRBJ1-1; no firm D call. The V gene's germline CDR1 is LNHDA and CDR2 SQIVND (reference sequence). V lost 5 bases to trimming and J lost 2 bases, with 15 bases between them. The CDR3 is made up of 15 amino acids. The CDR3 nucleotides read TGTGCCAGTAGTCCCCCCGAGGTTCACAACACTGAAGCTTTCTTT. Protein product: CASSPPEVHNTEAFF.

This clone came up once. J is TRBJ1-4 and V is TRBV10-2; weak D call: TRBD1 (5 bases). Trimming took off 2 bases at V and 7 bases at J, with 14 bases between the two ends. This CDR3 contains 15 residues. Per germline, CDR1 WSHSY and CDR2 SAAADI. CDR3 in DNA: TGCGCCAGCAGTGAGATTCGAGGGGAGGGTGAAAAACTGTTTTTT. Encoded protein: CASSEIRGEGEKLFF.